The T cell receptor beta chain under discussion was sequenced for a study of T-cell memory formation after mild COVID-19. Across the whole study: TCR clusters largely stayed donor specific.

The CDR3 has 14 residues. Trimming pared 5 bases from V and 0 bases from J, leaving 13 bases between. CDR1 DFQATT and CDR2 SNEGSKA come from the germline V gene (reference sequence). MiXCR, run by TCRdb on the 5' RACE reads, gives a single entry per CDR3 protein. Among over 40,000 distinct CDR3 sequences listed, approximately 12% were seen once. The TCR comes from a man younger than 30 who had mild COVID-19 (a few samples of this study predate the infection). Cell type and time point are not known. The V call is TRBV20-1, the J call TRBJ1-2; D uncertain. The sample comprised PBMCs or a T cell subset sorted from them (not recorded which). For the CDR3, the DNA is TGCAGTGCTCCGGGAGGTTCGGCTAACTATGGCTACACCTTC. Its translation is CSAPGGSANYGYTF.